This passage covers 20 T cell receptor beta chains from one sample sequenced in a study of cytomegalovirus exposure and HLA in healthy donors. Amplification used 60 Vbeta primers and 13 Jbeta primers. Assay: immunoSEQ multiplex PCR; the TCRdb copy retains only in-frame clones and omits some. The table for this sample gives over 200,000 clones. Sequencing used PBMCs. These receptors all come from a woman between 25 and 40 years old in good health and CMV-seropositive.

The chain links TRBV10-3 to TRBJ1-1; 7 bases are a match to TRBD1. This CDR3 is built from 14 residues. From germline, CDR1 is ENHRY and CDR2 SYGVKD. Trimming removed 5 bases from V and 6 bases from J; junction bases left unmatched: 9. The CDR3: CAISPPPGTAEAFF. DNA for the CDR3: TGTGCCATCAGTCCCCCTCCCGGGACAGCTGAAGCTTTCTTT.

In the case of this clone: This same CDR3 is encoded by further DNA sequences in the sample. The V gene is TRBV7-9, the J gene TRBJ2-7; TRBD1 might be the D (6 bases). Germline values: CDR1 SEHNR, CDR2 FQNEAQ (reference sequence). Trimming left V 6 bases short and J 0 bases short, with 12 bases between. The CDR3 length is 14 residues. In DNA form, the CDR3 reads TGTGCCAGCAGGTCCGACAGGAGCTCCTACGAGCAGTACTTC. It is translated as CASRSDRSSYEQYF.

The CDR3 loop reads CASSLDAGGGNTIYF. The CDR3, as DNA: TGCGCCAGCAGCTTGGATGCAGGGGGAGGAAACACCATATATTTT. The rearrangement joins TRBV5-1 to TRBJ1-3, with 7 bases matching TRBD1. With V trimmed by 0 bases and J by 4 bases, 4 bases remained unmatched. The length of the CDR3 is 15 residues. In germline, CDR1 is SGHRS, CDR2 YFSETQ.

The V and J genes are TRBV9 and TRBJ2-7; 11 bases are a match to TRBD2. The CDR3 runs to 18 residues. V shed 0 bases and J 1 base; nucleotides not matched to a gene: 9. In germline, CDR1 is SGDLS, CDR2 YYNGEE. CDR3 in DNA: TGTGCCAGCAGCGTAGGGACTTCTAGCGGGGGGAAGTCCTACGAGCAGTACTTC. It translates to CASSVGTSSGGKSYEQYF.

V is TRBV11-3 and J is TRBJ2-7, with 7 bases matching TRBD2. J gave up 0 bases and V 1 base, and 3 bases lay outside the gene matches. The CDR3 is 15 residues long. Per germline, CDR1 SGHNT and CDR2 YENEEA. The CDR3 bases are TGTGCCAGCAGCTTAGGGGGAGGGCCCTCCTACGAGCAGTACTTC. It translates to CASSLGGGPSYEQYF.

This chain joins TRBV6-5 and TRBJ1-1; 9 nucleotides line up with TRBD1. The germline CDR1 and CDR2 sequences are MNHEY and SVGAGI. V trimming: 6 bases; J trimming: 5 bases; junction bases outside the gene matches: 4. CDR3 length equals 13 residues. The DNA for the CDR3 is TGTGCCAGCAGCTGGGACAGGGAAACTGAAGCTTTCTTT. Translating gives CASSWDRETEAFF.

The chain carries TRBV5-1 and TRBJ2-7; TRBD2 matches at 14 bases. The trim removed 0 bases at V and 2 bases at J, leaving 4 bases unmatched. The CDR3 is 17 amino acids. Germline loops: CDR1 SGHRS, CDR2 YFSETQ. The chain's CDR3 is CASSLGGTSGGTYEQYF. DNA of the CDR3: TGCGCCAGCAGCTTGGGGGGGACTAGCGGGGGAACCTACGAGCAGTACTTC.

The V gene is TRBV2, the J gene TRBJ2-1; 7 bases match TRBD1. Unmatched junction bases numbered 5, after V lost 5 bases and J lost 1 base. CDR1 and CDR2 (germline): SNHLY, FYNNEI. The CDR3 contains 15 residues. Here the CDR3 reads CASSPLQGSYNEQFF. The CDR3 DNA reads as TGTGCCAGCAGTCCACTACAGGGGTCCTACAATGAGCAGTTCTTC.

The chain uses TRBV6-1 and TRBJ1-6; 7 bases line up with TRBD1. The CDR3 spans 13 residues. The germline gives CDR1 MNHNS, CDR2 SASEGT. V lost 4 bases to trimming and J lost 7 bases; unmatched junction nucleotides: 1. This CDR3 is CASSVDRNSPLHF. DNA for the CDR3: TGTGCCAGCAGTGTGGACAGGAATTCACCCCTCCACTTT.

The chain couples TRBV5-1 to TRBJ2-6, with 8 nucleotides matching TRBD2. This CDR3 has 16 amino acids. Germline CDR1 and CDR2: SGHRS and YFSETQ. Trimming cost V 4 bases and J 6 bases; bases outside gene matches: 9. CDR3 protein: CASSSTGTSAANVLTF. The CDR3 DNA sequence: TGCGCCAGCAGCAGTACCGGGACTAGTGCGGCCAACGTCCTGACTTTC.

The chain joins TRBV6-5 to TRBJ2-7, with D maybe TRBD2 (6 bases). The CDR3 length is 15 residues. V gave up 2 bases and J gave up 3 bases, with 14 bases separating them. Germline assignment: CDR1 MNHEY and CDR2 SVGAGI. CDR3 loop: CASSYGRRGGYEQYF. The CDR3 nucleotides read TGTGCCAGCAGTTACGGACGTCGGGGAGGCTACGAGCAGTACTTC.

This chain links TRBV7-8 with TRBJ1-5, with a weak D call TRBD1 (6 bases). CDR3 length: 16 residues. V shed 5 bases and J shed 4 bases, with 18 bases lying between them. CDR1 and CDR2 (germline): SGHVS, FQNEAQ. Here the CDR3 reads CASSPGTLRGNQPQHF. Written as DNA, the CDR3 is TGTGCCAGCAGCCCAGGGACCTTGAGGGGGAATCAGCCCCAGCATTTT.

The chain has TRBV27 and TRBJ1-1, with 8 bases that match TRBD1. With V trimmed by 6 bases and J by 6 bases, 9 bases remained unmatched. The V gene's germline CDR1 is MNHEY and CDR2 SMNVEV (reference sequence). This CDR3 region has 14 residues. CDR3 in amino acids: CASSRRIQGAEAFF. CDR3 DNA: TGTGCCAGCAGCCGGCGAATACAGGGGGCTGAAGCTTTCTTT.

V gene TRBV5-6 combines with J gene TRBJ1-4; D is unclear. The CDR3 is 14 amino acids. Trimming pared 0 bases from V and 6 bases from J, leaving 9 bases between. Germline values: CDR1 SGHDT, CDR2 YYEEEE. CDR3 nucleotides: TGTGCCAGCAGCTTGGCGGGTCCTTATGAAAAACTGTTTTTT. This sequence encodes CASSLAGPYEKLFF. Based on the CDR3 plus reference TRBV5-6 and TRBJ1-4, the full variable domain is DAGVTQSPTHLIKTRGQQVTLRCSPKSGHDTVSWYQQALGQGPQFIFQYYEEEERQRGNFPDRFSGHQFPNYSSELNVNALLLGDSALYLCASSLAGPYEKLFFGSGTQLSVL.

V usage is TRBV28 and J usage is TRBJ2-7; D uncertain. V lost 8 bases and J lost 5, with 13 bases in between. The CDR3 extends over 12 amino acids. Per the germline V gene, CDR1 is MDHEN and CDR2 is SYDVKM. The CDR3: CASSGSWNEQYF. Written as DNA, the CDR3 is TGTGCCAGCTCGGGTAGTTGGAACGAGCAGTACTTC.

The chain carries TRBV5-4 and TRBJ2-3; 11 bases align to TRBD2. Germline values: CDR1 SGHNT, CDR2 YYREEE (reference sequence). The CDR3 has 16 residues. Losses at the gene ends were 2 bases for V and 0 bases for J; bases not matched to a gene: 2. This chain's CDR3 is CASSFGLAGSTDTQYF. CDR3 in DNA: TGTGCCAGCAGCTTCGGACTAGCGGGTAGCACAGATACGCAGTATTTT.

The chain employs TRBV13 and TRBJ2-1, with TRBD2 matching 7 bases. CDR3 length: 12 amino acids. The germline V gene encodes CDR1 PRHDT and CDR2 FYEKMQ (reference sequence). The V gene end was trimmed by 6 bases and the J gene end by 10 bases; junction bases not matched to a gene: 6. The DNA of the CDR3 is TGTGCCAGCAGTCAGGAACTAGCGGAGCAGTTCTTC. This gives the protein CASSQELAEQFF.

This chain uses TRBV27 with TRBJ1-1, with TRBD1 identical over 11 bases. Germline V gives CDR1 MNHEY, CDR2 SMNVEV (reference sequence). V lost 5 bases, J lost 5 bases, and 13 bases stayed unmatched. The CDR3 length is 17 residues. The CDR3 protein is CASSPVPGQGDKTEAFF. CDR3 DNA sequence: TGTGCCAGCAGTCCCGTCCCGGGACAGGGGGATAAAACTGAAGCTTTCTTT.

The chain combines TRBV18 with TRBJ2-1, with TRBD1 matching 8 bases. The CDR3 extends over 15 amino acids. Germline lookup yields CDR1 KGHSH and CDR2 LQKENI. The ends lost 2 bases at V and 1 base at J; junction bases unmatched: 1. The chain's CDR3 is CASSPTGGSYNEQFF. In DNA, the CDR3 is TGTGCCAGCTCACCAACAGGGGGGTCCTACAATGAGCAGTTCTTC.

The CDR3 coding sequence is TGTGCCAGCAGTCCGGGAGGGGACTATGGCTACACCTTC. Its translation: CASSPGGDYGYTF. The chain uses TRBV28 and TRBJ1-2; possible D gene TRBD1, 5 bases. The CDR3 runs 13 residues. Trimming stripped 5 bases from V and 3 bases from J, with 10 bases between. Germline CDR1 MDHEN, CDR2 SYDVKM.